The clone carrying this T cell receptor beta chain was observed a few times. Each sorted population was over 98% pure. These data are taken from a study of beta chain features in type 1 diabetes. Whole-study context: The study examined roughly 110,000,000 sorted cells across all samples.

V lost 5 bases, J lost 4 bases, and 12 bases lay in between. The V gene's germline CDR1 is LNHNV and CDR2 YYDKDF (reference sequence). The CDR3 has 15 amino acids. Investigators reverse transcribed all isolated RNA, so they sequenced expressed TCRB transcripts. Profiling relied on immunoSEQ multiplex PCR, and the TCRdb table lists in-frame clones only, not all of them. In the table there are 150,000 to 190,000 clones, 11% of which are singletons. Sequenced input: central memory CD4+ T cells from blood. This TCR came from a man younger than 35 in good health. The J gene is TRBJ2-6, the V gene TRBV15; D is perhaps TRBD1 or TRBD2 (6 bases each). CDR3 sequence reads: CATSRGGPGANVLTF. CDR3 bases: TGTGCCACCAGCCGTGGGGGGCCAGGGGCCAACGTCCTGACTTTC.